The source of this T cell receptor beta chain is a study of OX40 agonist ivuxolimab in advanced cancers. The CDR3 is 14 amino acids. CDR1 SGHRS and CDR2 YFSETQ come from the germline V gene. Libraries were prepared by immunoSEQ multiplex PCR; TCRdb keeps only in-frame clonotypes and omits some of them. In the table there are roughly 79,000 clones, around 83% of which are singletons. Worth noting for this clone: Its antigen is not known.

Study observations and caveats: Dosing at 0.1 to 3.0 mg/kg was accompanied by clonal expansion of CD4+ and CD8+ blood T cells by week 6. It was not determined which antigens were specifically recognized by the peripheral T cells that had undergone clonal expansion.

The chain recombines TRBV5-1 with TRBJ2-5; 9 bases match TRBD1. The J call may be wrong; the DNA end is better matched by TRBJ2-7. The sequence was obtained from an adult with an advanced solid tumor such as melanoma, head and neck, liver or kidney cancer. The sequencing here drew on CD4+ or CD8+ T cells sorted from blood, taken in a trial of the OX40 agonist ivuxolimab. The CDR3 nucleotides are TGCGCCAGCAGATGGGACAGGGAGAGCTACGAGCAGTACTTC. The encoded protein is CASRWDRESYEQYF.